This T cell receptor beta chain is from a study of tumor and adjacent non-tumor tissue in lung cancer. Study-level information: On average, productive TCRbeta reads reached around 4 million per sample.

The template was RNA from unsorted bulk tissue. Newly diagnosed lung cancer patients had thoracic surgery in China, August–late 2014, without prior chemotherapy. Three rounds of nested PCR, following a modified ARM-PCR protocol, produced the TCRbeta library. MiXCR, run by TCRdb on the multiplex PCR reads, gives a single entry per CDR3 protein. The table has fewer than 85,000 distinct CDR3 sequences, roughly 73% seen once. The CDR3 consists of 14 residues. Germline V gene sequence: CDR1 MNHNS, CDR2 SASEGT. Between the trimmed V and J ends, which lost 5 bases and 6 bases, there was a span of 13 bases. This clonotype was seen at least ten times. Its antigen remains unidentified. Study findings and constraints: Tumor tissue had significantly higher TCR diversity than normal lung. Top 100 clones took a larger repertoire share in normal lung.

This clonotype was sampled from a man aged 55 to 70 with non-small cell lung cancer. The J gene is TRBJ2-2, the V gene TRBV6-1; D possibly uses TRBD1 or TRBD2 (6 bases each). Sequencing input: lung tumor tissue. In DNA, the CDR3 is TGTGCCAGCAGTATATACAGGGACTCCGGGGAGCTGTTTTTT. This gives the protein CASSIYRDSGELFF.